The rows below give T cell receptor beta chains drawn from one sample of a study of cytomegalovirus exposure and HLA in healthy donors. Libraries were prepared by immunoSEQ multiplex PCR; TCRdb keeps only in-frame clonotypes and omits some of them. The sample contains 150,000 or so clones, about 80% of which appear only once. What was sequenced was PBMCs. The receptor set was obtained from a man aged 25-45 years in good health and CMV-seronegative. The CDR3 runs from the conserved cysteine through the conserved F or W. A D gene is named only where the DNA matches it firmly. Part of the rows lack a size; the others show once, few, many or a class for expanded clones.

>-|TRBV7-3|TRBD2|TRBJ2-1|15
TGTGCCAGCAGCTTAATGACTAGCGGGAGCTATGAGCAGTTCTTC
CASSLMTSGSYEQFF
>-|TRBV21-1|-|TRBJ1-2|12
TGTGCCTGGGGCCACCGGGTCTATGGCTACACCTTC
CAWGHRVYGYTF
>-|TRBV30|-|TRBJ2-3|13
TGTGCCTGGATCACGCCGGGTGGCTCCACGCAGTATTTT
CAWITPGGSTQYF
>-|TRBV10-1|-|TRBJ2-3|13
TGCGCCAGCAGTACCCCGGGTACAGATACGCAGTATTTT
CASSTPGTDTQYF
>-|TRBV19|-|TRBJ1-1|14
TGTGCCAGTAGTATAGGACAGACTTACACTGAAGCTTTCTTT
CASSIGQTYTEAFF
>-|TRBV11-3|TRBD1|TRBJ2-7|15
TGTGCCAGCAGCTTAGGGGGACAGGGGGCAGTCGAGCAGTACTTC
CASSLGGQGAVEQYF
>-|TRBV27|-|TRBJ2-7|14
TGTGCCAGCAGTTTAGAGCTAGCCTCCTACGAGCAGTACTTC
CASSLELASYEQYF
>-|TRBV5-4|-|TRBJ2-7|13
TGTGCCAGCAGCACAGGGACCTCCTACGAGCAGTACTTC
CASSTGTSYEQYF
>-|TRBV10-2|-|TRBJ2-5|23
-
CASRGTSGAKRPSTSGQASAQYF
>-|TRBV19|TRBD1|TRBJ1-4|14
TGTGCCAGTCAGGGGGTCGCAACTAATGAAAAACTGTTTTTT
CASQGVATNEKLFF
>-|TRBV4-2|TRBD1|TRBJ2-3|15
TGTGCCAGCTGCCTCCGGGACAGGGGCACAGATACGCAGTATTTT
CASCLRDRGTDTQYF
>-|TRBV11-1|TRBD1|TRBJ1-1|12
TGTGCCAGCAGCTTTCGGGACAGGGGAGCTTTCTTT
CASSFRDRGAFF
>-|TRBV5-1|-|TRBJ1-2|13
TGCGCCAGCAGCCCAGGACTTAACTATGGCTACACCTTC
CASSPGLNYGYTF
>few|TRBV5-1|TRBD1|TRBJ1-4|16
TGCGCCAGCAGCCTAACGACAGGGGGCGCGGGTGAAAAACTGTTTTTT
CASSLTTGGAGEKLFF
>-|TRBV21-1|-|TRBJ1-2|14
TGTGCCAGCAGCAAAGTGAACAGGGCCTATGGCTACACCTTC
CASSKVNRAYGYTF
>-|TRBV5-1|-|TRBJ1-1|15
TGCGCCAGCAGCCAAGAAAGTCGGGGGGGATCGGGAGCTTTCTTT
CASSQESRGGSGAFF
>-|TRBV30|TRBD1|TRBJ1-3|16
TGTGCCTGGAGTATGCCCAGGGGGTCGAGTGGAAACACCATATATTTT
CAWSMPRGSSGNTIYF
>-|TRBV19|TRBD2|TRBJ2-5|15
TGTGCCAGTAGTGTCCCAGCGGGAGGACAAGAGACCCAGTACTTC
CASSVPAGGQETQYF
>-|TRBV7-8|TRBD2|TRBJ2-1|16
TGTGCCAGCAGCTTATTTGGGGTAGCGGGAGATAATGAGCAGTTCTTC
CASSLFGVAGDNEQFF
>-|TRBV20-1|-|TRBJ2-7|11
TGCAGTGTTAGGAGTCCTAACGAGCAGTACTTC
CSVRSPNEQYF
>few|TRBV30|TRBD2|TRBJ2-1|13
TGTGCCTGGAGCCGTGCGGGAGACCATGAGCAGTTCTTC
CAWSRAGDHEQFF
>few|TRBV28|-|TRBJ2-7|13
TGTGCCAGCAGTTCCCAGGGTAGGTACGAGCAGTACTTC
CASSSQGRYEQYF
>once|TRBV18|-|TRBJ2-7|12
TGTGCCAGCTCGTCTACAGGGTACGAGCAGTACTTC
CASSSTGYEQYF
>-|TRBV19|TRBD1|TRBJ1-1|15
TGTGCCAGTAGTCGGACAGGGAACATGAACACTGAAGCTTTCTTT
CASSRTGNMNTEAFF
>-|TRBV18|TRBD2|TRBJ2-3|17
TGTGCCAGCTCACCTCCGGGACTAGCGGGAGGGACAGATACGCAGTATTTT
CASSPPGLAGGTDTQYF
>-|TRBV4-3|TRBD2|TRBJ2-7|14
TGCGCCAGTGAGGAGCGGGGGCCCCCCTACGAGCAGTACTTC
CASEERGPPYEQYF
>-|TRBV5-8|TRBD1|TRBJ1-4|17
TGTGCCAGCAGCCGAACCTATTGGACAGGGGTGTATGAAAAACTGTTTTTT
CASSRTYWTGVYEKLFF
>-|TRBV6-5|TRBD1|TRBJ1-5|15
TGTGCCAGCAGTTGGGGACAGGGAAGCAATCAGCCCCAGCATTTT
CASSWGQGSNQPQHF
>-|TRBV7-2|-|TRBJ2-5|14
TGTGCCAGCAGCTTAGTGCTGGGGCCAGAGACCCAGTACTTC
CASSLVLGPETQYF
>few|TRBV5-6|-|TRBJ2-2|15
TGTGCCAGCAGCTTGTTACCGAGGAACACCGGGGAGCTGTTTTTT
CASSLLPRNTGELFF
>once|TRBV5-1|-|TRBJ1-1|13
TGCGCCAGCAGCTCAGGGACAAACACTGAAGCTTTCTTT
CASSSGTNTEAFF
>-|TRBV28|TRBD2|TRBJ2-1|13
TGTGCCGGTGGGACTAGCCATCTCCATGAGCAGTTCTTC
CAGGTSHLHEQFF
>-|TRBV30|TRBD1|TRBJ1-1|14
TGTGCCTGGAGCGCCGGACAGGGGGTACTAAGAGCTTTCTTT
CAWSAGQGVLRAFF
>-|TRBV6-5|TRBD2|TRBJ2-3|15
TGTGCCAGCAGAGATAGCGGGGGGATGGCAGATACGCAGTATTTT
CASRDSGGMADTQYF
>-|TRBV5-8|-|TRBJ1-1|14
TGTGCCAGCAGCCCCCCCGGGAGGTTGGCTGAAGCTTTCTTT
CASSPPGRLAEAFF
>-|TRBV5-1|-|TRBJ1-3|16
TGCGCCAGCAGCTTAAATGGACAGACCTCTGGAAACACCATATATTTT
CASSLNGQTSGNTIYF
>once|TRBV7-2|TRBD2|TRBJ2-5|16
TGTGCCAGCAGCCGCAGACTAGCGGGGGGGGGAGAGACCCAGTACTTC
CASSRRLAGGGETQYF
>-|TRBV4-3|TRBD1|TRBJ2-2|17
TGCGCCAGCAGCCCCCAACCGGGACAGGGGAAGGGCGGGGAGCTGTTTTTT
CASSPQPGQGKGGELFF
>-|TRBV9|TRBD2|TRBJ2-3|16
TGTGCCAGCAGCGTAACCGGGACTAGCGGCACAGATACGCAGTATTTT
CASSVTGTSGTDTQYF
>-|TRBV9|-|TRBJ2-7|13
TGTGCCAGCAGCCCAGGGGCCGGGAGGGAGCAGTACTTC
CASSPGAGREQYF
>-|TRBV6-5|-|TRBJ1-3|13
TGTGCCAGCAGTTACTCAGCAGGAAACACCATATATTTT
CASSYSAGNTIYF
>-|TRBV10-3|TRBD1|TRBJ2-5|14
TGTGCCATCCGGGTGGACAGGGGTTCCGGGACCCAGTACTTC
CAIRVDRGSGTQYF
>-|TRBV29-1|TRBD1|TRBJ2-5|12
TGCAGCGTTCCACAGGGGGCGAAGACCCAGTACTTC
CSVPQGAKTQYF
>-|TRBV6-5|TRBD1|TRBJ1-6|14
TGTGCCAGCAGTACGACAGGGGCAGGTTCACCCCTCCACTTT
CASSTTGAGSPLHF
>-|TRBV28|TRBD1|TRBJ2-1|17
TGTGCCAGCAGTTTTCTCGCCGGGACAGGGGACTACAATGAGCAGTTCTTC
CASSFLAGTGDYNEQFF
>-|TRBV10-3|-|TRBJ2-5|13
TGTGCCATCAGTGAGCAAGGGGGTGAGACCCAGTACTTC
CAISEQGGETQYF
>-|TRBV5-4|-|TRBJ2-7|13
TGTGCCAGCAGCTTGTCCAGCTCCTACGAGCAGTACTTC
CASSLSSSYEQYF
>-|TRBV23-1|TRBD1|TRBJ2-3|16
TGCGCCAGCAGCCGGGACAGGGGCGAGGGCACAGATACGCAGTATTTT
CASSRDRGEGTDTQYF
>-|TRBV6-5|TRBD1|TRBJ2-7|14
TGTGCCAGCAGCGGACAGGGGGCCTCCGGCGAGCAGTACTTC
CASSGQGASGEQYF
>-|TRBV2|-|TRBJ2-2|14
TGTGCCAGCAGTGAAATAGGGCAGGGCGGGGAGCTGTTTTTT
CASSEIGQGGELFF
>once|TRBV7-2|-|TRBJ1-1|16
TGTGCCAGCAGCTTAGCCAGGGTGGGGGCGAACACTGAAGCTTTCTTT
CASSLARVGANTEAFF
>-|TRBV9|TRBD1|TRBJ2-1|15
TGTGCCAGCAGCGTAGCCTGGGCAGGGGGTAATGAGCAGTTCTTC
CASSVAWAGGNEQFF
>few|TRBV10-3|-|TRBJ1-1|13
TGTGCCATCAGTGTTGGGGGGGTAGGGAAAGCTTTCTTT
CAISVGGVGKAFF